The 19 T cell receptor beta chains given below trace back to one sample, sequenced in a study of PD-L1 blockade in urothelial cancer. Sequencing was performed with immunoSEQ multiplex PCR; in TCRdb, only in-frame clones are kept and a portion is missing. Of roughly 100,000 clones listed, approximately 82% are singletons. Noted time point: peripheral blood 6 weeks after treatment start. The sequencing here drew on PBMCs, taken around atezolizumab (anti-PD-L1) treatment. These receptors were obtained from a man in his 70s with urothelial cancer.

V usage is TRBV20-1 and J usage is TRBJ2-3; perhaps TRBD2 as D (5 bases). CDR3 length: 11 amino acids. Germline CDR1 and CDR2: DFQATT and SNEGSKA (reference sequence). The V and J ends lost 8 bases and 3 bases respectively, with 9 bases between them. In DNA, the CDR3 is TGCAGTCACGGACTGACAGATACGCAGTATTTT. Encoded protein: CSHGLTDTQYF.

The chain is built from TRBV6-1 and TRBJ2-5, with unresolved D. The CDR3 is 14 residues long. Trimming left V 2 bases short and J 1 base short, with 8 bases between. CDR1 and CDR2 from the germline V gene are MNHNS and SASEGT. CDR3 amino acids: CASSEYGTQETQYF. In nucleotides, the CDR3 is TGTGCCAGCAGTGAATATGGCACCCAAGAGACCCAGTACTTC.

The chain recombines TRBV4-2 with TRBJ2-3, with no clear D. Trimming took 0 bases from V and 0 from J, leaving 4 bases between them. CDR1 LGHNA and CDR2 YNFKEQ come from the germline V gene. The CDR3 spans 14 residues. The CDR3 protein is CASSQDRSTDTQYF. For the CDR3, the DNA is TGTGCCAGCAGCCAAGACAGGAGCACAGATACGCAGTATTTT.

The chain employs TRBV19 and TRBJ2-2; D is perhaps TRBD2 (7 bases). V lost 2 bases to trimming and J lost 0 bases, with 10 bases between them. The CDR3 contains 16 residues. Germline values: CDR1 LNHDA, CDR2 SQIVND (reference sequence). As DNA, the CDR3 is TGTGCCAGTAGTATATGGCGGGGGCCGAACACCGGGGAGCTGTTTTTT. Translation gives CASSIWRGPNTGELFF.

This clone came up once. This chain uses TRBV18 with TRBJ2-7; possibly TRBD2 for D (5 bases). Between the trimmed V and J ends, which lost 4 bases and 7 bases, there was a span of 17 bases. Germline-derived CDR1 and CDR2 are KGHSH and LQKENI. The CDR3 contains 14 residues. In DNA, the CDR3 is TGTGCCAGCTCACGAGGGCTCGGGCCGTGGGAGCAGTACTTC. This sequence encodes CASSRGLGPWEQYF.

The J gene is TRBJ1-1, the V gene TRBV7-6, with 11 bases lining up with TRBD1. Germline CDR1 reads SGHVS; CDR2 reads FNYEAQ. The CDR3 runs 15 residues. V shed 0 bases, J shed 5 bases, and the junction held 2 bases outside the gene matches. The CDR3 DNA sequence: TGTGCCAGCAGCTTAGCGGACAGGGGGCTGACTGAAGCTTTCTTT. This translates into CASSLADRGLTEAFF.

This clone showed up just a few times. This chain joins TRBV7-8 and TRBJ2-2; the D is unclear. V gave up 4 bases and J gave up 7 bases, with 7 bases separating them. The CDR3 spans 12 residues. Germline V gives CDR1 SGHVS, CDR2 FQNEAQ. This chain's CDR3 is CASSYLNGELFF. DNA of the CDR3: TGTGCCAGCAGCTACCTAAACGGGGAGCTGTTTTTT.

The genes are TRBV7-2 and TRBJ1-1; 8 nucleotides agree with TRBD1. The CDR3 totals 16 residues. Unmatched junction bases numbered 10, after V lost 6 bases and J lost 1 base. CDR1 SGHTA and CDR2 FQGNSA come from the germline V gene. The CDR3 nucleotides are TGTGCCAGCAGATATGGACAGGGTGAGGGGAACACTGAAGCTTTCTTT. It yields the protein CASRYGQGEGNTEAFF.

The chain uses TRBV18 and TRBJ2-5; possibly TRBD2 for D (5 bases). This CDR3 region has 17 residues. From germline, CDR1 is KGHSH and CDR2 LQKENI. Trimming took 3 bases from V and 2 from J, leaving 19 bases between them. The CDR3 sequence is CASSPPNSASLQETQYF. The CDR3 coding sequence is TGTGCCAGCTCACCTCCGAATAGCGCAAGCTTACAAGAGACCCAGTACTTC.

The chain carries TRBV7-2 and TRBJ1-2, with 8 bases aligning to TRBD1. The J segment lost 3 bases and the V segment lost 5 bases, leaving 5 bases of the junction unmatched. This CDR3 has 14 amino acids. The germline V gene has CDR1 SGHTA and CDR2 FQGNSA. DNA of the CDR3: TGTGCCAGCAGCCCCCGGGACAGGCACTATGGCTACACCTTC. Protein product: CASSPRDRHYGYTF. The full variable domain, with the rest looked up from reference TRBV7-2 and TRBJ1-2, is GAGVSQSPSNKVTEKGKDVELRCDPISGHTALYWYRQSLGQGLEFLIYFQGNSAPDKSGLPSDRFSAERTGGSVSTLTIQRTQQEDSAVYLCASSPRDRHYGYTFGSGTRLTVV.

This chain uses TRBV7-2 with TRBJ2-3, with D uncertain. The germline CDR1 and CDR2 sequences are SGHTA and FQGNSA. V was clipped by 3 bases and J by 4 bases, with 8 bases between them. The CDR3 is 13 residues long. DNA of the CDR3: TGTGCCAGCAGCTTGGGCTTCGCAGATACGCAGTATTTT. It is translated as CASSLGFADTQYF.

This chain links TRBV11-2 with TRBJ2-7, with 7 positions matching TRBD1. Germline V lookup: CDR1 SGHAT, CDR2 FQNNGV. Losses at the gene ends were 9 bases for V and 2 bases for J; bases not matched to a gene: 10. This CDR3 has 14 amino acids. The CDR3 reads CASLPGTEPYEQYF. The CDR3 DNA reads as TGTGCCAGTTTACCCGGGACAGAGCCCTACGAGCAGTACTTC.

The rearrangement uses TRBV27 and TRBJ2-7; 8 bases are a match to TRBD1. Germline V gene data show CDR1 as MNHEY and CDR2 as SMNVEV (reference sequence). V lost 6 bases and J lost 4; bases outside the gene matches: 8. This CDR3 is built from 14 residues. The CDR3 sequence is CASSPSGTGYEQYF. Here the CDR3 DNA reads TGTGCCAGCAGCCCTTCCGGGACAGGATACGAGCAGTACTTC.

The sample holds one count of this clone. The V gene is TRBV18, the J gene TRBJ1-2; D is ambiguous. The CDR3 spans 12 residues. The ends were cut back, 4 bases at V and 6 bases at J, with 9 bases in the middle. Germline V lookup: CDR1 KGHSH, CDR2 LQKENI. The CDR3: CASSRQDDGYTF. The CDR3 nucleotides are TGTGCCAGCTCACGGCAGGATGATGGCTACACCTTC.

This clone occurred once. For the CDR3, the DNA is TGTGCCAGCAGCTTAGCAAGGACAGGGGCCGGGGAGCTGTTTTTT. Amino acids: CASSLARTGAGELFF. V and J are TRBV7-6 and TRBJ2-2; 9 nucleotides line up with TRBD1. The germline gives CDR1 SGHVS, CDR2 FNYEAQ. The CDR3 is 15 residues long. V dropped 0 bases and J dropped 6; count of bases not matched to a gene: 2.

In its sample, this clone was seen a few times. This chain links TRBV28 with TRBJ2-1, with 7 bases aligning to TRBD1. Germline CDR1 is MDHEN and CDR2 is SYDVKM. This CDR3 comprises 16 residues. V lost 5 bases and J lost 12; bases outside the gene matches: 19. In nucleotides, the CDR3 is TGTGCCAGCAGTGCGCCTCCGGGACAGAATACAATGAGGCAGTTCTTC. It encodes CASSAPPGQNTMRQFF.

This clone was seen only once. The DNA of the CDR3 is TGTGCCAGCAGCTCCTGGACAGGGGGGATGCAGCCCCAGCATTTT. Translating gives CASSSWTGGMQPQHF. The gene calls are TRBV5-6 and TRBJ1-5; 10 nucleotides line up with TRBD1. The CDR3 totals 15 residues. Losses at the gene ends were 3 bases for V and 7 bases for J; bases not matched to a gene: 7. Germline V gives CDR1 SGHDT, CDR2 YYEEEE.

This clone was observed once. This chain uses TRBV19 with TRBJ1-2; maybe TRBD1 (5 bases). CDR1 and CDR2 from the germline V gene are LNHDA and SQIVND (reference sequence). The length of the CDR3 is 15 residues. The V end was cut by 4 bases, the J end by 8 bases, with 20 bases between. The CDR3 nucleotides are TGTGCCAGTAGTAGCGGGCCCAGGGCGGGGTACGGCTACACCTTC. Residues: CASSSGPRAGYGYTF.

The chain is built from TRBV5-8 and TRBJ2-5; 11 nucleotides line up with TRBD1. CDR1 SGHTS and CDR2 YDEGEE come from the germline V gene. Germline trimming cut 4 bases from V and 2 bases from J; bases unmatched to any gene: 4. CDR3 length equals 15 residues. The CDR3 here is CASSQGTGGQETQYF. CDR3 in DNA: TGTGCCAGCAGCCAAGGGACAGGGGGTCAAGAGACCCAGTACTTC. The whole variable domain, filled in from reference TRBV5-8 and TRBJ2-5, reads EAGVTQSPTHLIKTRGQQATLRCSPISGHTSVYWYQQALGLGLQFLLWYDEGEERNRGNFPPRFSGRQFPNYSSELNVNALELEDSALYLCASSQGTGGQETQYFGPGTRLLVL.